The clone carrying this TCR beta chain was detected many times. The sample belongs to a study of response to subunit inactivated influenza vaccine. TCRdb fed the RT-PCR reads into MiXCR, producing one record per CDR3 protein. The table includes approximately 300,000 distinct CDR3 sequences, 22% detected once. Germline CDR1 is LNHDA and CDR2 is SQIVND (reference sequence). The ends were cut back, 2 bases at V and 4 bases at J, with 6 bases in the middle. The CDR3 length is 13 residues. The TCR comes from a man aged 50-75 years who received an inactivated influenza vaccine. The specimen comprised PBMCs from blood, sampled about 20 months after vaccination. The V gene is TRBV19, the J gene TRBJ1-5; D unresolved. The CDR3, as DNA: TGTGCCAGTAGTATATCGGTAAATCAGCCCCAGCATTTT. Translation: CASSISVNQPQHF.